These T cell receptor beta chains were read from a single sample in a study of CD8+CD57+ T cells in acquired aplastic anemia. TCRdb redid the calling of the reads with MiXCR, one entry per CDR3 protein. The sample yields tens of thousands of distinct CDR3 sequences, 76% seen once. Material: sorted CD4+, CD8+, or CD8+CD57+ T cells (not recorded which) from PBMCs. The receptors were gathered from a human donor in good health, serving as a control. The CDR3 runs from the conserved cysteine through the conserved F or W. Fields, in order: V gene, CDR3 length, clone size, J gene, CDR3 protein. The size of a clone is reported for some rows only, either as once, few or many, or as a class for expanded clones.

TRBV10-3,12,once,TRBJ2-7,CASGTSPYEQYF
TRBV7-2,15,NA,TRBJ2-7,CASSPQLAARVEQYF
TRBV6-1,13,once,TRBJ1-2,CASSQGQNYGYTF
TRBV27,17,NA,TRBJ1-2,CASSPTIIDRTNYGYTF
TRBV29-1,13,NA,TRBJ1-2,CSVVGQGASRYTF
TRBV20-1,15,NA,TRBJ2-7,CSARPGLADSYEQYF
TRBV25-1,15,once,TRBJ2-7,CASSYSAGGSYEQYF
TRBV19,15,NA,TRBJ1-6,CASSTSGQGGSPLHF
TRBV10-3,13,NA,TRBJ2-5,CAISAKGAETQYF
TRBV7-3,13,NA,TRBJ1-1,CASSSDRQKGAFF
TRBV6-4,15,NA,TRBJ1-6,CASSDSARNNSPLHF
TRBV15,16,NA,TRBJ2-7,CATSRADRGYSYEQYF
TRBV12-3/TRBV12-4,14,NA,TRBJ1-1,CASSLGGRGTEAFF
TRBV4-3,15,NA,TRBJ2-1,CASSPLAGGYNEQFF